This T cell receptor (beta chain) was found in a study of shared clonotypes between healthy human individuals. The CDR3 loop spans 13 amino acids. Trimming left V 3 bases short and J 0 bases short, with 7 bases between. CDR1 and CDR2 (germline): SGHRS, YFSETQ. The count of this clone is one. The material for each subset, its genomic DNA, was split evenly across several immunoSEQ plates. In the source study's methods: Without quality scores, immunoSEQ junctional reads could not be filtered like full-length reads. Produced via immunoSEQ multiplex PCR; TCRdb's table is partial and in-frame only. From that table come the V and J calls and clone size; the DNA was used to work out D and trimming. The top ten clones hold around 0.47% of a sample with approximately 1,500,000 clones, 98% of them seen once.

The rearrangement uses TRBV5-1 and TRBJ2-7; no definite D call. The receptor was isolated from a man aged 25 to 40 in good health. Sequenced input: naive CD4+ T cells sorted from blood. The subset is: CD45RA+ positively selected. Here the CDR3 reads CASSYGASYEQYF. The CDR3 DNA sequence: TGCGCCAGCAGCTACGGCGCCTCCTACGAGCAGTACTTC. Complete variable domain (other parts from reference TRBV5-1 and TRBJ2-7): KAGVTQTPRYLIKTRGQQVTLSCSPISGHRSVSWYQQTPGQGLQFLFEYFSETQRNKGNFPGRFSGRQFSNSRSEMNVSTLELGDSALYLCASSYGASYEQYFGPGTRLTVT.